The TCR beta chain under discussion was sequenced for a study of T cell changes during pregnancy in multiple sclerosis. The repertoire was sequenced with immunoSEQ multiplex PCR; TCRdb's copy has only in-frame clones and lacks some. The table records 55,000 or so clones, about 87% of them present only once. The sequencing here drew on CD4+ T cells from peripheral blood mononuclear cells, taken in the first trimester of pregnancy. This sequence was found in a female donor with multiple sclerosis, enrolled in a pregnancy study.

The CDR3 loop is CASSLMLGTSGEQFF. The CDR3, as DNA: TGTGCCAGCAGCTTAATGCTAGGGACTAGCGGTGAGCAGTTCTTC. The chain has TRBV7-3 and TRBJ2-1, with 11 bases matching TRBD2. Per germline, CDR1 SGHTA and CDR2 FQGTGA. With V trimmed by 1 base and J by 9 bases, 5 bases remained unmatched. There are 15 residues in the CDR3.